Each of the 16 T cell receptor beta chains below was sequenced from the same sample in a study of blood T cell repertoires in COVID-19. Sequenced by immunoSEQ multiplex PCR; TCRdb stores in-frame clones only, minus some. The repertoire holds hundreds of thousands of clones, with approximately 89% as singletons. Input material: peripheral blood. The source is a woman between 50 and 59 years old who had recovered from COVID-19.

This clone was seen just once. The J gene is TRBJ2-1, the V gene TRBV11-3; TRBD2 matches at 11 bases. After removal of 5 bases from V and 7 bases from J, the junction contained 7 bases not matched to a gene. From germline, CDR1 is SGHNT and CDR2 YENEEA. This CDR3 spans 15 amino acids. The CDR3 DNA sequence: TGTGCCAGCAGCATTAGCGGGAGGGCCCGTAATGAGCAGTTCTTC. Residues: CASSISGRARNEQFF. The whole variable domain, remainder taken from reference TRBV11-3 and TRBJ2-1, is EAGVVQSPRYKIIEKKQPVAFWCNPISGHNTLYWYLQNLGQGPELLIRYENEEAVDDSQLPKDRFSAERLKGVDSTLKIQPAELGDSAVYLCASSISGRARNEQFFGPGTRLTVL.

In this sample, this clone turned up once. The chain has TRBV30 and TRBJ1-1; 10 bases align to TRBD1. Unmatched junction bases numbered 8, after V lost 7 bases and J lost 0 bases. CDR3 length: 15 amino acids. The germline V gene encodes CDR1 GTSNPN and CDR2 SVGIG (reference sequence). CDR3 region: CASTGGASMNTEAFF. CDR3 DNA sequence: TGTGCCTCGACAGGGGGCGCTTCCATGAACACTGAAGCTTTCTTT.

The chain recombines TRBV7-2 with TRBJ2-7; D is perhaps TRBD2 (5 bases). The CDR3 has 15 residues. Trimming left V 4 bases short and J 5 bases short, with 18 bases between. Germline values: CDR1 SGHTA, CDR2 FQGNSA. The DNA of the CDR3 is TGTGCCAGCAGCTCGCCAACGACTAAACCCAACGAGCAGTACTTC. Its translation: CASSSPTTKPNEQYF.

This clone has a single count. The chain joins TRBV7-9 to TRBJ2-5; D is possibly TRBD2 (5 bases). V lost 5 bases to trimming and J lost 4 bases, with 11 bases between them. Per germline, CDR1 SEHNR and CDR2 FQNEAQ (reference sequence). The CDR3 is 13 amino acids. The CDR3 sequence: CASSPGVRETQYF. As DNA, the CDR3 is TGTGCCAGCAGCCCCGGGGTCCGAGAGACCCAGTACTTC.

The chain joins TRBV6-5 to TRBJ1-5, with 7 bases that match TRBD1. This CDR3 spans 13 amino acids. The trim removed 9 bases at V and 5 bases at J, leaving 7 bases unmatched. Germline V gene sequence: CDR1 MNHEY, CDR2 SVGAGI. CDR3 DNA sequence: TGTGCCAGTCGGGGACAGATTCATCAGCCCCAGCATTTT. Its protein is CASRGQIHQPQHF.

V is TRBV7-9 and J is TRBJ2-2; weak D call: TRBD1 (6 bases). Germline assignment: CDR1 SEHNR and CDR2 FQNEAQ (reference sequence). V was clipped by 6 bases and J by 3 bases, with 11 bases between them. CDR3 length equals 14 residues. CDR3 in amino acids: CASSRPGDTGELFF. The CDR3, as DNA: TGTGCCAGCAGTCGACCAGGGGACACCGGGGAGCTGTTTTTT.

The chain recombines TRBV7-2 with TRBJ1-1; 12 bases line up with TRBD1. Germline CDR1 SGHTA, CDR2 FQGNSA. V shed 5 bases, J shed 10 bases, and the junction held 8 bases outside the gene matches. This CDR3 contains 14 residues. The CDR3, as DNA: TGTGCCAGCAGCGGCCGGGACAGGGGGCCTGTAGCTTTCTTT. Its translation: CASSGRDRGPVAFF.

This sequence joins TRBV9 and TRBJ2-3, with 8 positions matching TRBD2. V dropped 5 bases and J dropped 2; count of bases not matched to a gene: 7. CDR1 and CDR2 from the germline V gene are SGDLS and YYNGEE. The CDR3 sequence is 15 residues long. CDR3 in DNA: TGTGCCAGCAGAAAAGCGGGAGTGAACACAGATACGCAGTATTTT. Translating gives CASRKAGVNTDTQYF. The entire variable domain, with the rest obtained from reference TRBV9 and TRBJ2-3, is as follows: DSGVTQTPKHLITATGQRVTLRCSPRSGDLSVYWYQQSLDQGLQFLIQYYNGEERAKGNILERFSAQQFPDLHSELNLSSLELGDSALYFCASRKAGVNTDTQYFGPGTRLTVL.

J is TRBJ2-5 and V is TRBV7-6; 10 bases map to TRBD2. Germline lookup yields CDR1 SGHVS and CDR2 FNYEAQ. With V trimmed by 4 bases and J by 5 bases, 13 bases remained unmatched. CDR3 length: 17 amino acids. DNA of the CDR3: TGTGCCAGCAGCTCAGCTTCAAGCGGGGGGGCTCGGGAGACCCAGTACTTC. This encodes CASSSASSGGARETQYF.

J is TRBJ2-2 and V is TRBV7-7; D may be TRBD1 (6 bases). Trimming left V 5 bases short and J 3 bases short, with 10 bases between. Germline V gene sequence: CDR1 SSHAT, CDR2 FNYEAQ (reference sequence). The CDR3 covers 14 residues. The CDR3 here is CASSDGQYTGELFF. The CDR3, as DNA: TGTGCCAGCAGCGATGGACAGTACACCGGGGAGCTGTTTTTT.

The chain combines TRBV27 with TRBJ1-4; D gene uncertain. The V gene lost 5 bases and the J gene lost 8 bases, with 15 bases spanning the gap. The CDR3 is 14 amino acids. CDR1 and CDR2 (germline): MNHEY, SMNVEV (reference sequence). This chain's CDR3 is CASSPQNRQEKLFF. DNA for the CDR3: TGTGCCAGCAGTCCTCAGAACCGCCAGGAAAAACTGTTTTTT. The complete variable domain, with remaining parts taken from reference TRBV27 and TRBJ1-4, reads EAQVTQNPRYLITVTGKKLTVTCSQNMNHEYMSWYRQDPGLGLRQIYYSMNVEVTDKGDVPEGYKVSRKEKRNFPLILESPSPNQTSLYFCASSPQNRQEKLFFGSGTQLSVL.

V gene TRBV5-1 combines with J gene TRBJ2-5; 8 nucleotides align to TRBD1. The CDR3 totals 15 residues. V shed 3 bases, J shed 1 base, and the junction held 5 bases outside the gene matches. Germline V lookup: CDR1 SGHRS, CDR2 YFSETQ. DNA for the CDR3: TGCGCCAGCAGCTCAAGGACAGGGATCCAAGAGACCCAGTACTTC. Its protein is CASSSRTGIQETQYF.

V is TRBV15 and J is TRBJ1-6, with 8 bases identical to TRBD1. V lost 4 bases to trimming and J lost 7 bases; unmatched junction nucleotides: 6. The germline V gene has CDR1 LNHNV and CDR2 YYDKDF (reference sequence). The CDR3 extends over 15 amino acids. The CDR3 reads CATSIRTGSNSPLHF. CDR3 nucleotide sequence: TGTGCCACCAGCATCCGGACAGGGAGCAATTCACCCCTCCACTTT.

This chain uses TRBV5-5 with TRBJ2-2; a weak D match, TRBD1 (6 bases). Germline CDR1 and CDR2: SGHKS and YYEKEE (reference sequence). This CDR3 spans 17 amino acids. The V gene lost 1 base and the J gene lost 2 bases, with 15 bases spanning the gap. CDR3 bases: TGTGCCAGCAGCTTGCCTAAAGGACAGCATAACACCGGGGAGCTGTTTTTT. Encoded protein: CASSLPKGQHNTGELFF. The variable domain in full, completed from reference TRBV5-5 and TRBJ2-2, reads DAGVTQSPTHLIKTRGQQVTLRCSPISGHKSVSWYQQVLGQGPQFIFQYYEKEERGRGNFPDRFSARQFPNYSSELNVNALLLGDSALYLCASSLPKGQHNTGELFFGEGSRLTVL.

The CDR3 spells CASSSNRGYYNEQFF. The CDR3 nucleotides read TGTGCCAGCAGTTCAAACAGGGGGTACTACAATGAGCAGTTCTTC. The genes are TRBV6-2 or TRBV6-3 and TRBJ2-1, with 8 bases matching TRBD1. Germline V gene lookup returns CDR1 MNHEY and CDR2 SVGEGT. This CDR3 spans 15 amino acids. The junction had 5 bases not matched to a gene; V was cut back by 4 bases and J by 3 bases.

CDR3 loop: CASSLSGVSGNTIYF. The CDR3 DNA sequence: TGTGCCAGCAGTTTGTCAGGGGTCTCTGGAAACACCATATATTTT. The chain couples TRBV6-5 to TRBJ1-3; D might be TRBD1 (6 bases). This CDR3 has 15 amino acids. V was clipped by 4 bases and J by 0 bases, with 10 bases between them. Germline CDR1 MNHEY, CDR2 SVGAGI.